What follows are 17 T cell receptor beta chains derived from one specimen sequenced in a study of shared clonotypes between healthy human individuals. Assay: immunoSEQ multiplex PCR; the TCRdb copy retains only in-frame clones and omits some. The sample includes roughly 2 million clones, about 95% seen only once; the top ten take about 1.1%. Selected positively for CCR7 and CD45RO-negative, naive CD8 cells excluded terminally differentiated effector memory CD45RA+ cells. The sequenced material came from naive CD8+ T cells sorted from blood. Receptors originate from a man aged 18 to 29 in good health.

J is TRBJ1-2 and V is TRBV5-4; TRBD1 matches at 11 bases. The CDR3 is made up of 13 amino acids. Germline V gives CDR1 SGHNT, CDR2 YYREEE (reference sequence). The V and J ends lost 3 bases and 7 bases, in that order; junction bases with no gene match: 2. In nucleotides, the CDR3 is TGTGCCAGCAGCTCCGGGACAGGGGGTGGCTACACCTTC. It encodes CASSSGTGGGYTF.

CDR3 amino acids: CASSGGSNTGELFF. In nucleotides, the CDR3 is TGTGCCAGTAGTGGGGGGTCGAACACCGGGGAGCTGTTTTTT. The chain links TRBV19 to TRBJ2-2; possible D gene TRBD2, 6 bases. The V gene's germline CDR1 is LNHDA and CDR2 SQIVND (reference sequence). This CDR3 is 14 amino acids long. V dropped 5 bases and J dropped 0 bases, with 7 bases sitting between them.

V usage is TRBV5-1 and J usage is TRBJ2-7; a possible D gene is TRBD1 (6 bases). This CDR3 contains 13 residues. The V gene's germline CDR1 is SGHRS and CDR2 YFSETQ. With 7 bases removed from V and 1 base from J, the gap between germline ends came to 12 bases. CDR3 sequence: CASASTGSYEQYF. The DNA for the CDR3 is TGCGCCAGCGCTAGTACAGGGTCCTACGAGCAGTACTTC.

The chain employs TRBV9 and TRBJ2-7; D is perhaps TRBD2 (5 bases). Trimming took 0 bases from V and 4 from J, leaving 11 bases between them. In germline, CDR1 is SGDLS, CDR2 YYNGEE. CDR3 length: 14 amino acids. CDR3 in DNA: TGTGCCAGCAGCGTAGCTATCGGGGTTTACGAGCAGTACTTC. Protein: CASSVAIGVYEQYF.

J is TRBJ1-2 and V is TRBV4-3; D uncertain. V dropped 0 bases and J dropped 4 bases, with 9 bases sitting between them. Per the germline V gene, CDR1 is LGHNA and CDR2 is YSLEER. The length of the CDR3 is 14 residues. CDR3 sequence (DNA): TGCGCCAGCAGCCAAGATTTAGGCAGCTATGGCTACACCTTC. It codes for CASSQDLGSYGYTF.

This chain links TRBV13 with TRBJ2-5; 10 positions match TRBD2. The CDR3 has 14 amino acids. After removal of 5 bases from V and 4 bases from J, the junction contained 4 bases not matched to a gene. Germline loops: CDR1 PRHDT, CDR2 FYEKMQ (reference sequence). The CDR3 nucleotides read TGTGCCAGCAGCCACCGGACTAGCGGAGAGACCCAGTACTTC. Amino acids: CASSHRTSGETQYF.

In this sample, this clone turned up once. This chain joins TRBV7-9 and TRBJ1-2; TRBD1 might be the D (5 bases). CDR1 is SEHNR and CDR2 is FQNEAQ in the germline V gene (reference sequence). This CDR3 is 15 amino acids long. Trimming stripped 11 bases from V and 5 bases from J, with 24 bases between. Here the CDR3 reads CALTSRGERVYGYTF. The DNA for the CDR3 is TGTGCCCTTACCTCTCGGGGGGAGAGGGTTTATGGCTACACCTTC.

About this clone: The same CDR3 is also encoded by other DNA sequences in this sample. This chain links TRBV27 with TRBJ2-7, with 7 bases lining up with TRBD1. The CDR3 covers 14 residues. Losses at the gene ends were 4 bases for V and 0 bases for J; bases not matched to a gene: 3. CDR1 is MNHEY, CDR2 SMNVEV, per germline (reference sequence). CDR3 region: CASSSDRSSYEQYF. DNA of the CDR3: TGTGCCAGCAGTTCGGACAGGAGCTCCTACGAGCAGTACTTC.

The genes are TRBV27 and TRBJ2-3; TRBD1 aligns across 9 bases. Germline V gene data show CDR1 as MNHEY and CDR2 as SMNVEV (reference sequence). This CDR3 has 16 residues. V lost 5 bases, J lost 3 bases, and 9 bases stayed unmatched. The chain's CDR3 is CASSPSDRGETDTQYF. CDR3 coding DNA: TGTGCCAGCAGTCCATCGGACAGGGGAGAAACAGATACGCAGTATTTT.

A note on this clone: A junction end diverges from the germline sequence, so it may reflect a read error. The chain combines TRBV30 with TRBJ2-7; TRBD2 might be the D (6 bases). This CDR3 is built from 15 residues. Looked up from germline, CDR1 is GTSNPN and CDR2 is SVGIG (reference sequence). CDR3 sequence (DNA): TGTGCCTGGAGTGTACCGGGACTCCTGGGGGAGGAAAAAAACTTC. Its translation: CAWSVPGLLGEEKNF.

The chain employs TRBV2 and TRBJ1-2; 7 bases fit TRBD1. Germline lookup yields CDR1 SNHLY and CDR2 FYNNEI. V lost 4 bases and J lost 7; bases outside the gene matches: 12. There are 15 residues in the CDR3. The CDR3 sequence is CASSGDRDPIGGYTF. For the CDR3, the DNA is TGTGCCAGCAGTGGAGACAGGGACCCCATCGGTGGCTACACCTTC.

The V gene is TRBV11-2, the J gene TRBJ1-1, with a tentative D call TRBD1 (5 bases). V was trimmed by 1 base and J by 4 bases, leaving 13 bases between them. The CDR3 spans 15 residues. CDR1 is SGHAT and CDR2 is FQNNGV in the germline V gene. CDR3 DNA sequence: TGTGCCAGCAGCTTAGGCTTGTTCGGGGGCACTGAAGCTTTCTTT. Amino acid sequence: CASSLGLFGGTEAFF.

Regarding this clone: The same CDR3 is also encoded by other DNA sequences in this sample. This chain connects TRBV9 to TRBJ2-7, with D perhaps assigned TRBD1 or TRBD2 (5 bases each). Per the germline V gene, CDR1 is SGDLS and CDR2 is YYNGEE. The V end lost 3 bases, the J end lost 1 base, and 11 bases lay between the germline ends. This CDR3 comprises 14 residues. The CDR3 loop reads CASSAGTFSYEQYF. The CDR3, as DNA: TGTGCCAGCAGCGCCGGGACCTTTTCCTACGAGCAGTACTTC.

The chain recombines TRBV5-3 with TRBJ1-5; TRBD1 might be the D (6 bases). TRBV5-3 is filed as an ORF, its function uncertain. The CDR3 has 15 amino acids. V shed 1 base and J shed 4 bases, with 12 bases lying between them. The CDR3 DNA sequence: TGTGCCAGAAGCTTGCTTCGGGACATGAATCAGCCCCAGCATTTT. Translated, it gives CARSLLRDMNQPQHF.

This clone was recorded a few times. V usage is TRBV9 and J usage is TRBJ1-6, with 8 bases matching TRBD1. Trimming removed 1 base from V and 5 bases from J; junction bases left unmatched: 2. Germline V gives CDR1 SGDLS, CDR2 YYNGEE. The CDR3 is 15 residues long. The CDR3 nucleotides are TGTGCCAGCAGCGTAACGGGACAGGATAATTCACCCCTCCACTTT. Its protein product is CASSVTGQDNSPLHF.

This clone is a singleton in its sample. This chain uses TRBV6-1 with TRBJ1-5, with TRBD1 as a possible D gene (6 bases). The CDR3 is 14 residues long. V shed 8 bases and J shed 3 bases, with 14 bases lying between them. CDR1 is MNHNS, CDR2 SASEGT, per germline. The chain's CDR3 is CASHLDRYNQPQHF. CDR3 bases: TGTGCCAGCCACTTAGACAGGTACAATCAGCCCCAGCATTTT.

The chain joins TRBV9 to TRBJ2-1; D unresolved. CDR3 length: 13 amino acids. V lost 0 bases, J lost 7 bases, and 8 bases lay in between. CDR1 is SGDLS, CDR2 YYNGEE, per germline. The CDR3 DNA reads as TGTGCCAGCAGCGTAGCCCTCTGGAATGAGCAGTTCTTC. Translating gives CASSVALWNEQFF.